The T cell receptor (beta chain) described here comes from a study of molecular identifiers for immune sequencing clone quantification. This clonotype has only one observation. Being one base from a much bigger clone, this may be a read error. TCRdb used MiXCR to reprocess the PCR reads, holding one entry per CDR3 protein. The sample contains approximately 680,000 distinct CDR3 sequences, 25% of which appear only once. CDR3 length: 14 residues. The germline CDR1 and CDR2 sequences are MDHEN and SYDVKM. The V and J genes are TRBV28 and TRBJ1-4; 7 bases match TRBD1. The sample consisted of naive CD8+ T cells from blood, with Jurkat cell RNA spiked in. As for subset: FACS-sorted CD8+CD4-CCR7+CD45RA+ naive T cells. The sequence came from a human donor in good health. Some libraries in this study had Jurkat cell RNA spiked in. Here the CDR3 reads CASRPGQFGVGLVF. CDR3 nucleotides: TGTGCCAGCCGGCCGGGACAGTTTGGAGTAGGACTGGTTTTT. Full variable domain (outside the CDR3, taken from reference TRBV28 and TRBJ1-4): DVKVTQSSRYLVKRTGEKVFLECVQDMDHENMFWYRQDPGLGLRLIYFSYDVKMKEKGDIPEGYSVSREKKERFSLILESASTNQTSMYLCASRPGQFGVGLVFGSGTQLSVL.